This TCR beta chain derives from a study of shared clonotypes between healthy human individuals. Broader study findings: Clonotypes shared by all four sorted-subset donors had higher generation probabilities than non-shared clonotypes.

The deep-level immunoSEQ assay was used. Per the authors' pipeline: With immunoSEQ giving junction-only sequences and no quality scores, filtering differed. The data were produced by immunoSEQ multiplex PCR, yet TCRdb's version contains in-frame clones alone and is incomplete. Clonal size and the V and J genes are those of that table, whereas D and trimming came from the DNA. This table has roughly 1,000,000 clones, about 84% appearing once. After removal of 5 bases from V and 1 base from J, the junction contained 3 bases not matched to a gene. Germline values: CDR1 SGHVS, CDR2 FNYEAQ. The CDR3 contains 14 residues. CD4+ cells underwent separation, giving CD45RA+ naive and CD45RA-negative memory subsets. In the case of this clone: Its target is unknown.

The clonotype was recovered from a man younger than 30 in good health. Some clones in this sample may be carry-over from other donors' samples. The source material was memory CD4+ T cells from PBMCs. Subset in this sample: CD45RA-negative fraction. The gene calls are TRBV7-6 and TRBJ1-1, with TRBD1 matching over 8 bases. The CDR3 reads CASSQQGGNTEAFF. The DNA of the CDR3 is TGTGCCAGCAGCCAACAGGGGGGGAACACTGAAGCTTTCTTT.